Presented here are 12 T cell receptor beta chains from one specimen sequenced in a study of identifying expanded T cells in peripheral blood. Generated by immunoSEQ multiplex PCR, the TCRdb table keeps only in-frame clones and is missing some. The table lists 85,000 to 100,000 clones, around 88% of them singletons. The sequenced sample consisted of blood. These TCRs come from a person aged 18-70 years in good health.

The chain uses TRBV19 and TRBJ2-5; 9 nucleotides align to TRBD1. The CDR3 extends over 17 amino acids. The V and J ends lost 4 bases and 4 bases, in that order; junction bases with no gene match: 13. In germline, CDR1 is LNHDA, CDR2 SQIVND (reference sequence). The chain's CDR3 is CASSRSGTGFRVETQYF. The CDR3 nucleotides are TGTGCCAGTAGTAGATCCGGGACAGGGTTTCGGGTAGAGACCCAGTACTTC. Based on the CDR3 plus reference TRBV19 and TRBJ2-5, the full variable domain is DGGITQSPKYLFRKEGQNVTLSCEQNLNHDAMYWYRQDPGQGLRLIYYSQIVNDFQKGDIAEGYSVSREKKESFPLTVTSAQKNPTAFYLCASSRSGTGFRVETQYFGPGTRLLVL.

This chain uses TRBV23-1 with TRBJ2-7; tentatively, D is TRBD1 (6 bases). TRBV23-1 falls under the ORF class, with uncertain function. CDR3 length: 14 amino acids. The V and J ends lost 3 bases and 2 bases respectively, with 11 bases between them. The DNA for the CDR3 is TGCGCCAGCAGTCAGACCGGACAGCCCTACGAGCAGTACTTC. This translates into CASSQTGQPYEQYF.

The chain joins TRBV4-3 to TRBJ2-1; 9 bases agree with TRBD2. Germline CDR1 reads LGHNA; CDR2 reads YSLEER. The CDR3 length is 16 residues. V lost 0 bases, J lost 3 bases, and 3 bases stayed unmatched. The CDR3 spells CASSQDETSGYNEQFF. The CDR3 nucleotides are TGCGCCAGCAGCCAAGATGAGACTAGCGGCTACAATGAGCAGTTCTTC.

This sequence joins TRBV4-2 and TRBJ2-3; the D is unclear. V was shortened by 0 bases and J by 2 bases, with 12 bases between the two germline ends. The germline V gene encodes CDR1 LGHNA and CDR2 YNFKEQ. CDR3 size: 16 residues. DNA for the CDR3: TGTGCCAGCAGCCAAGAGCCAGGATCCCCCACAGATACGCAGTATTTT. Translating gives CASSQEPGSPTDTQYF.

About this clone itself: The germline gene is not matched at one end of the junction; a read error may be the cause. The chain combines TRBV6-1 with TRBJ2-7; 9 bases agree with TRBD2. Germline loops: CDR1 MNHNS, CDR2 SASEGT. There are 13 residues in the CDR3. CDR3 loop: CASSAGGPYEQYF. The DNA for the CDR3 is TGTGCCAGTAGTGCGGGAGGGCCTTACGAGCAGTACTTC.

V gene TRBV9 combines with J gene TRBJ1-5; the D gene is possibly TRBD1 (6 bases). Looked up from germline, CDR1 is SGDLS and CDR2 is YYNGEE. The CDR3 contains 14 residues. V was pared by 4 bases and J by 1 base, with 9 bases between. The chain's CDR3 is CASSPGQSNQPQHF. Written as DNA, the CDR3 is TGTGCCAGCAGCCCGGGACAAAGCAATCAGCCCCAGCATTTT.

The rearrangement uses TRBV10-1 and TRBJ2-3; D gene ambiguous. Trimming cost V 0 bases and J 4 bases, with 2 bases left between them. Germline CDR1 reads WNHNN; CDR2 reads SYGVQD (reference sequence). The CDR3 runs to 12 residues. The CDR3 nucleotides read TGCGCCAGCAGTGAGTCCCCAGATACGCAGTATTTT. It is translated as CASSESPDTQYF.

The gene calls are TRBV2 and TRBJ1-4; unclear D gene. This CDR3 spans 13 amino acids. Germline loops: CDR1 SNHLY, CDR2 FYNNEI. V shed 8 bases and J shed 5 bases, with 12 bases lying between them. CDR3 nucleotides: TGTGCCAGCCGGGCGCAGGTAAATGAAAAACTGTTTTTT. Its protein product is CASRAQVNEKLFF.

The CDR3 loop reads CASSLSASYNEQFF. In nucleotides, the CDR3 is TGTGCCAGCAGCTTAAGCGCCTCTTACAATGAGCAGTTCTTC. The J gene is TRBJ2-1, the V gene TRBV7-2; D remains ambiguous. There are 14 residues in the CDR3. Germline V CDR1 and CDR2: SGHTA, FQGNSA. V was cut by 2 bases and J by 4 bases, with 9 bases left in between.

The J gene is TRBJ1-5, the V gene TRBV10-3; 12 positions match TRBD1. Germline V lookup: CDR1 ENHRY, CDR2 SYGVKD. The length of the CDR3 is 20 residues. J gave up 3 bases and V 4 bases, and 16 bases lay outside the gene matches. In DNA, the CDR3 is TGTGCCATCAGTGGGCTTGAGGGACAGGGGGCGGGGGTGAACAATCAGCCCCAGCATTTT. It is translated as CAISGLEGQGAGVNNQPQHF.

A word on this clone: Sequence at one end of the junction differs from germline and may be a read error. This CDR3 reads CASSLQGPQDF. In DNA form, the CDR3 reads TGTGCCAGCAGCCTCCAGGGTCCCCAGGACTTC. The V gene is TRBV5-6, the J gene TRBJ2-7, with D possibly matching TRBD1 (5 bases). Per germline, CDR1 SGHDT and CDR2 YYEEEE. The CDR3 spans 11 residues. The full variable domain, in which reference TRBV5-6 and TRBJ2-7 provide the parts outside the CDR3, is DAGVTQSPTHLIKTRGQQVTLRCSPKSGHDTVSWYQQALGQGPQFIFQYYEEEERQRGNFPDRFSGHQFPNYSSELNVNALLLGDSALYLCASSLQGPQDFGPGTRLTVT.

The chain couples TRBV27 to TRBJ1-5, with 8 bases aligning to TRBD1. This CDR3 has 15 amino acids. Germline V CDR1 and CDR2: MNHEY, SMNVEV (reference sequence). The V gene end was trimmed by 7 bases and the J gene end by 3 bases; junction bases not matched to a gene: 8. DNA of the CDR3: TGTGCCAGCAAGGTAGGACAGGGCCCCAATCAGCCCCAGCATTTT. This encodes CASKVGQGPNQPQHF.